Following are 24 T cell receptor beta chains from one sample sequenced in a study of tumor-infiltrating lymphocytes in primary liver carcinoma. Priming with a constant-region primer yielded TCR beta cDNA from about 510 ng total RNA. Three nested multiplex PCR rounds of slightly modified ARM-PCR generated TCR beta libraries. It was with TRBV1-TRBV30 forward primers and a C-beta reverse primer that the first two PCR rounds were run, at around 11 cycles each. TCRdb processed the multiplex PCR reads anew with MiXCR; each CDR3 protein has one entry. The table includes more than 100,000 distinct CDR3 sequences, 50% to 70% detected once. It was from approximately 20-30 mg of unsorted bulk tissue that RNA and DNA were co-extracted. Sequencing was carried out using liver tumor tissue from sampling region 1. This sample's subset: tumor region T1, superior pole. The receptors derive from a woman in her fifties or sixties with primary liver carcinoma and hepatitis B virus infection.

Of note for this clonotype: Possible read error: a much larger clone is one base away. The chain combines TRBV6-1 with TRBJ2-5, with D perhaps TRBD1 (5 bases). This CDR3 comprises 11 residues. V was pared by 10 bases and J by 5 bases, with 11 bases between. Germline V gene sequence: CDR1 MNHNS, CDR2 SASEGT. The CDR3 bases are TGTGCCAACAGGAAAGGGGAGACCCAGTACTTC. Its protein product is CANRKGETQYF.

This clonotype is large in the sample. V gene TRBV11-2 combines with J gene TRBJ1-6; D is undetermined. CDR3 size: 13 residues. Germline V gene data show CDR1 as SGHAT and CDR2 as FQNNGV. V lost 3 bases and J 7 bases, leaving 7 bases between the germline ends. The CDR3 here is CASSFVMNSPLHF. CDR3 in DNA: TGTGCCAGCAGCTTTGTAATGAATTCACCCCTCCACTTT.

The chain employs TRBV28 and TRBJ2-6; possible D gene TRBD2, 5 bases. This CDR3 spans 18 amino acids. Germline loops: CDR1 MDHEN, CDR2 SYDVKM. Trimming took off 2 bases at V and 0 bases at J, with 14 bases between the two ends. The CDR3 DNA sequence: TGTGCCAGCAGTTTAGCCTTGACTATTAGCTCTGGGGCCAACGTCCTGACTTTC. It yields the protein CASSLALTISSGANVLTF.

With respect to this clonotype: Relative to the germline gene, one junction end is altered; a read error may explain this. This chain links TRBV5-1 with TRBJ2-7, with D perhaps given as TRBD1 or TRBD2 (5 bases each). CDR3 length: 13 amino acids. CDR1 and CDR2 (germline): SGHRS, YFSETQ. The CDR3 reads CASARGFSYGQYF. For the CDR3, the DNA is TGCGCCAGCGCGAGGGGATTCTCCTACGGGCAGTACTTC.

With regard to this clonotype: The junction differs from germline at one of its ends, possibly a read error. The gene calls are TRBV11-3 and TRBJ2-3; the match to TRBD2 covers 9 bases. Per the germline V gene, CDR1 is SGHNT and CDR2 is YENEEA. This CDR3 region has 14 residues. DNA for the CDR3: TGTGTCAGCAGTGCGGGGGGGTACACAGATACGCAGTATTTT. Encoded protein: CVSSAGGYTDTQYF.

Remarks on this clonotype: A much larger clone lies one base from this, so it may be a read error. This chain connects TRBV29-1 to TRBJ1-2; D is unresolved. With 7 bases removed from V and 9 bases from J, the gap between germline ends came to 9 bases. This CDR3 has 9 amino acids. In germline, CDR1 is SQVTM, CDR2 ANQGSEA. CDR3 amino acids: CSADSCYTF. CDR3 sequence (DNA): TGCAGCGCCGACTCTTGCTACACCTTC. The whole variable domain, remainder taken from reference TRBV29-1 and TRBJ1-2, is SAVISQKPSRDICQRGTSLTIQCQVDSQVTMMFWYRQQPGQSLTLIATANQGSEATYESGFVIDKFPISRPNLTFSTLTVSNMSPEDSSIYLCSADSCYTFGSGTRLTVV.

With regard to this clonotype: This could be a read error, since a much larger clone is one nucleotide away. The chain uses TRBV12-3 or TRBV12-4 and TRBJ1-2; D possibly corresponds to TRBD1 (6 bases). The CDR3 loop spans 11 amino acids. The ends were cut back, 8 bases at V and 7 bases at J, with 11 bases in the middle. The CDR3 nucleotides are TGTGCCAGCGGGGGGCACCGTGGCTACACCTTC. As protein: CASGGHRGYTF.

Of note for this clonotype: A read error may account for a junction end that differs from germline. V usage is TRBV6-5 and J usage is TRBJ2-1; D could derive from TRBD1 or TRBD2 (7 bases each). The CDR3 runs 15 residues. The germline gives CDR1 MNHEY, CDR2 SVGAGI. CDR3 DNA: TGTACCAGCAGTGTCCAGGGGGGGGCCTACAATGAGCAGCTCTTC. This translates into CTSSVQGGAYNEQLF.

A note on this clonotype: A single base separates this from a much larger clone, so it may be a read error. The rearrangement links TRBV6-1 to TRBJ2-7; a weak D match, TRBD2 (6 bases). CDR1 and CDR2 from the germline V gene are MNHNS and SASEGT. CDR3 length: 15 amino acids. Trimming removed 1 base at V and 0 bases at J, with 10 bases between. The CDR3 loop is CASSEEEGSSYEQYF. CDR3 nucleotides: TGTGCCAGCAGTGAAGAGGAGGGAAGCTCCTACGAGCAGTACTTC.

In regard to this clonotype: A read error is likely, as this CDR3 ends without the conserved phenylalanine or tryptophan. This sequence joins TRBV12-3 or TRBV12-4 and TRBJ1-5, with 7 bases aligning to TRBD1. The length of the CDR3 is 14 residues. The V gene end was trimmed by 6 bases and the J gene end by 5 bases; junction bases not matched to a gene: 7. The CDR3 loop reads CASRPGTVDQPQHS. CDR3 in DNA: TGTGCCAGCAGGCCGGGGACAGTGGATCAGCCCCAGCATTCT.

The chain uses TRBV27 and TRBJ1-4; D remains unclear. Per germline, CDR1 MNHEY and CDR2 SMNVEV (reference sequence). CDR3 size: 12 residues. With 10 bases removed from V and 5 bases from J, the gap between germline ends came to 11 bases. CDR3 sequence reads: CATGRPNEKLFF. The CDR3 DNA reads TGTGCCACCGGGCGCCCGAATGAAAAACTGTTTTTT.

On this clonotype itself: One end of the junction is discordant with germline, which a read error may explain. The V and J genes are TRBV29-1 and TRBJ2-3; D might be TRBD2 (6 bases). The CDR3 is 11 residues long. Germline assignment: CDR1 SQVTM and CDR2 ANQGSEA. The CDR3 spells CSVDRRDMQYF. CDR3 sequence (DNA): TGCAGCGTTGATCGGAGGGATATGCAGTATTTT.

This clonotype was seen a handful of times. Given a much more abundant clone one base away, this may be a read error. This chain connects TRBV6-6 to TRBJ2-7, with D possibly called TRBD1 or TRBD2 (6 bases each). CDR1 is MNHNY, CDR2 SVGAGI, per germline (reference sequence). V lost 10 bases, J lost 6 bases, and 22 bases lay in between. The CDR3 loop spans 14 amino acids. CDR3 residues: CANTNRAGRGEQYF. CDR3 DNA: TGTGCCAACACCAACAGAGCGGGCAGGGGCGAGCAGTACTTC.

This clonotype was observed many times. This chain connects TRBV11-1 to TRBJ2-7, with D hard to call. From germline, CDR1 is SGHAT and CDR2 FQDESV (reference sequence). Between the trimmed V and J ends, which lost 3 bases and 0 bases, there was a span of 9 bases. CDR3 length equals 14 residues. CDR3 sequence reads: CASSFCGSSYEQYF. The CDR3 DNA is TGTGCCAGCAGCTTTTGCGGTAGCTCCTACGAGCAGTACTTC.

There are many counts of this clonotype. The chain carries TRBV6-1 and TRBJ2-3; maybe TRBD1 (7 bases). From germline, CDR1 is MNHNS and CDR2 SASEGT. CDR3 size: 15 residues. Between the trimmed V and J ends, which lost 3 bases and 4 bases, there was a span of 14 bases. CDR3 in amino acids: CASSEWQGDSDTQYF. As DNA, the CDR3 is TGTGCCAGCAGTGAGTGGCAGGGGGACTCAGATACGCAGTATTTT.

This clonotype was seen only a few times. The gene calls are TRBV5-1 and TRBJ1-6; no definite D call. Germline CDR1 is SGHRS and CDR2 is YFSETQ. This CDR3 is built from 14 residues. V was cut by 0 bases and J by 7 bases, with 8 bases left in between. CDR3 in DNA: TGCGCCAGCAGCTTGGGCGGTTGGAATTCACCCCTCCACTTT. Its protein is CASSLGGWNSPLHF.

The V gene is TRBV13, the J gene TRBJ2-7; D is ambiguous. Per germline, CDR1 PRHDT and CDR2 FYEKMQ (reference sequence). The CDR3 is made up of 15 amino acids. Trimming stripped 4 bases from V and 6 bases from J, with 19 bases between. For the CDR3, the DNA is TGTGCCAGCAGCTATGAAGGATTGTCCGTAGCCGAGCAGTACTTC. Translated, it gives CASSYEGLSVAEQYF.

As concerns this clonotype: One junction end does not reproduce the germline sequence, and a read error may be involved. The chain recombines TRBV12-3 or TRBV12-4 with TRBJ2-1, with TRBD2 identical over 8 bases. The CDR3 has 17 amino acids. The CDR3, as DNA: TGTGCCGGCAGTCCCACCGGTAACGGGAGGGCCTACAACGAGCAGTTCTTC. Its protein product is CAGSPTGNGRAYNEQFF.

Regarding this clonotype: This may come from a read error, since a much larger clone is one base off. The V and J genes are TRBV10-3 and TRBJ2-2; D may match TRBD1 or TRBD2 (6 bases each). The V and J ends lost 6 bases and 9 bases respectively, with 11 bases between them. The CDR3 length is 12 residues. Germline CDR1 and CDR2: ENHRY and SYGVKD. The CDR3 DNA reads TGTGCCATCAGGTCGGGGGCCAGGGAGCTGTTTTTT. Its protein is CAIRSGARELFF.

In its sample, this clonotype was seen many times. The chain has TRBV6-5 and TRBJ1-2; D is possibly TRBD1 (6 bases). Trimming took 5 bases from V and 1 from J, leaving 20 bases between them. CDR3 length: 17 amino acids. Germline V gives CDR1 MNHEY, CDR2 SVGAGI. In DNA form, the CDR3 reads TGTGCCAGCAGTCCCCTCGGCGGGGGCCGCGGTAACTATGGCTACACCTTC. Translated: CASSPLGGGRGNYGYTF.

The chain couples TRBV12-3 or TRBV12-4 to TRBJ2-1; TRBD2 is a possible D gene (5 bases). The ends were cut back, 4 bases at V and 9 bases at J, with 16 bases in the middle. This CDR3 is 14 amino acids long. Written as DNA, the CDR3 is TGTGCCAGCAGTTCGACGGGATGGCTCGGTGAGCAGTTCTTC. Translated, it gives CASSSTGWLGEQFF.

Remarks on this clonotype: A clone one base away is much larger, so this may be a read error. The rearrangement links TRBV12-3 or TRBV12-4 to TRBJ2-7; no clear D gene. The V end lost 8 bases, the J end lost 0 bases, and 11 bases lay between the germline ends. The CDR3 contains 13 residues. The CDR3 here is CASGVFISYEQYF. The CDR3 DNA is TGTGCCAGCGGTGTTTTTATCTCCTACGAGCAGTACTTC.

Concerning this clonotype itself: This may come from a read error, since a much larger clone is one base off. The chain combines TRBV28 with TRBJ2-3; D tentatively fits TRBD1 or TRBD2 (5 bases each). V dropped 6 bases and J dropped 8 bases, with 15 bases sitting between them. The CDR3 sequence is 13 residues long. Germline CDR1 is MDHEN and CDR2 is SYDVKM. CDR3 amino acids: CASRSGGHGTQYF. CDR3 DNA sequence: TGTGCCAGCAGATCCGGAGGACACGGTACGCAGTATTTT. Full variable domain (rest looked up from reference TRBV28 and TRBJ2-3): DVKVTQSSRYLVKRTGEKVFLECVQDMDHENMFWYRQDPGLGLRLIYFSYDVKMKEKGDIPEGYSVSREKKERFSLILESASTNQTSMYLCASRSGGHGTQYFGPGTRLTVL.

Details on this clonotype: An end of the junction does not agree with germline; a read error may underlie this. The chain combines TRBV5-5 with TRBJ1-1; D uncertain. Germline CDR1 SGHKS, CDR2 YYEKEE (reference sequence). CDR3 length: 15 residues. In nucleotides, the CDR3 is TGTGCCGGCAGACGCGAGGACTACACGAACACTGAAGCCTTCTTT. Amino acid sequence: CAGRREDYTNTEAFF. Full variable domain (rest looked up from reference TRBV5-5 and TRBJ1-1): DAGVTQSPTHLIKTRGQQVTLRCSPISGHKSVSWYQQVLGQGPQFIFQYYEKEERGRGNFPDRFSARQFPNYSSELNVNALLLGDSALYLCAGRREDYTNTEAFFGQGTRLTVV.